The rows below give T cell receptor beta chains drawn from one sample of a study of CD8 T cells in ankylosing spondylitis. TCRdb ran MiXCR on the 5' RACE reads and lists one entry per CDR3 protein. The sample holds 250,000 to 400,000 distinct CDR3 sequences; about 9.9% are singletons and the top ten take about 10%. Material for sequencing was blood, either unsorted or a sorted T cell fraction (not recorded which). These receptors originate from a female donor with ankylosing spondylitis or in good health (not recorded which). CDR3s include the opening cysteine and the closing phenylalanine or tryptophan. The order of the fields is J gene, V gene, D gene, clone size, CDR3 protein, CDR3 DNA. The D gene is left open where the match is weak. Some rows mark clone size as missing; the rest say once, few, many or name a class of expanded clone.

TRBJ2-1,TRBV19,TRBD1,few,CASSRGTGNYNEQFF,TGTGCCAGTAGCCGCGGGACAGGAAACTACAATGAGCAGTTCTTC
TRBJ2-1,TRBV12-3/TRBV12-4,TRBD2,many,CASSPLAGGYNEQFF,TGTGCCAGCAGTCCACTAGCGGGAGGGTACAATGAGCAGTTCTTC
TRBJ2-5,TRBV7-2,-,-,CASSLEQQNQETQYF,TGTGCCAGCAGCTTAGAACAACAGAACCAAGAGACCCAGTACTTC
TRBJ2-5,TRBV5-5,-,-,CASSLSGVLGQETQYF,TGTGCCAGCAGCTTATCAGGGGTCCTTGGTCAAGAGACCCAGTACTTC
TRBJ2-1,TRBV5-1,-,many,CASSLVQGYEQFF,TGCGCCAGCAGCTTGGTGCAGGGCTATGAGCAGTTCTTC
TRBJ2-5,TRBV18,-,many,CASSPNQETQYF,TGCGCCAGCAGCCCGAACCAAGAGACCCAGTACTTC
TRBJ2-7,TRBV5-1,-,-,CASSLTGTQYEQYF,TGCGCCAGCAGCTTGACCGGGACCCAATACGAGCAGTACTTC
TRBJ2-1,TRBV7-2,-,-,CASSVTLYNEQFF,TGTGCCAGCAGCGTGACACTCTACAATGAGCAGTTCTTC
TRBJ2-5,TRBV5-1,-,many,CASSLAGGTEETQYF,TGCGCCAGCAGCTTGGCCGGAGGGACCGAAGAGACCCAGTACTTC
TRBJ2-1,TRBV5-1,-,many,CASSLGLNYNEQFF,TGCGCCAGCAGCTTGGGGCTCAACTACAATGAGCAGTTCTTC
TRBJ2-5,TRBV6-5,TRBD2,many,CASSWGRREGRWETQYF,TGTGCCAGCAGTTGGGGGCGTCGGGAGGGACGTTGGGAGACCCAGTACTTC
TRBJ2-7,TRBV20-1,-,many,CSARDGRTYEQYF,TGCAGTGCTAGAGATGGGAGGACCTACGAGCAGTACTTC
TRBJ2-5,TRBV5-1,-,many,CASSFSDQETQYF,TGCGCCAGCAGCTTTAGCGACCAAGAGACCCAGTACTTC
TRBJ2-5,TRBV12-3/TRBV12-4,TRBD2,few,CASSLSGNQETQYF,TGTGCCAGCAGTTTAAGCGGGAACCAAGAGACCCAGTACTTC
TRBJ1-1,TRBV28,TRBD1,many,CASSLNTGVGNTEAFF,TGTGCCAGCAGCCTAAATACAGGGGTGGGGAACACTGAAGCTTTCTTT
TRBJ2-1,TRBV11-1,-,few,CASSYRGNHNEQFF,TGTGCCAGCAGCTATAGAGGGAACCACAATGAGCAGTTCTTC
TRBJ2-1,TRBV20-1,TRBD2,many,CSARVAGGYHYNEQFF,TGCAGTGCCAGGGTGGCGGGGGGGTACCATTACAATGAGCAGTTCTTC
TRBJ1-6,TRBV3-1,-,-,CASSEPGWNSPLHF,TGTGCCAGCAGCGAGCCGGGTTGGAATTCACCCCTCCACTTT
TRBJ2-1,TRBV20-1,-,few,CSASNPQSSYNEQFF,TGCAGTGCCTCTAACCCCCAGAGCTCCTACAATGAGCAGTTCTTC
TRBJ1-3,TRBV5-1,-,-,CASSLGAGIGVSSGNTIYF,TGCGCCAGCAGCTTGGGGGCAGGAATCGGCGTGAGCTCTGGAAACACCATATATTTT
TRBJ1-1,TRBV5-6,TRBD1,many,CASSPGQRNTEAFF,TGTGCCAGCAGCCCGGGACAGAGGAACACTGAAGCTTTCTTT
TRBJ2-2,TRBV10-3,TRBD2,many,CAISSGGTSGRPNTGELFF,TGTGCCATCAGTTCTGGGGGGACTAGCGGGAGGCCGAACACCGGGGAGCTGTTTTTT
TRBJ1-3,TRBV20-1,TRBD1,many,CSAPAGTGGNTIYF,TGCAGTGCTCCAGCCGGGACAGGGGGAAACACCATATATTTT
TRBJ2-1,TRBV5-5,TRBD2,-,CASSLADLAGGLYNEQFF,TGTGCCAGCAGCTTGGCCGATCTAGCGGGAGGATTATACAATGAGCAGTTCTTC
TRBJ1-5,TRBV10-3,-,many,CAISQGSNNQPQHF,TGTGCCATCAGTCAAGGCAGCAACAATCAGCCCCAGCATTTT
TRBJ1-2,TRBV18,-,-,CASSPRQGEGYTF,TGTGCCAGCTCACCACGCCAGGGCGAGGGCTACACCTTC
TRBJ2-7,TRBV20-1,-,many,CSAAARAISPYEQYF,TGCAGTGCAGCCGCCAGGGCGATCTCCCCCTACGAGCAGTACTTC
TRBJ1-5,TRBV20-1,TRBD1,many,CSADRGFSNQPQHF,TGCAGTGCGGACAGGGGTTTCAGCAATCAGCCCCAGCATTTT
TRBJ1-2,TRBV27,TRBD1,-,CASSPGTGGVYGYTF,TGTGCCAGCAGCCCCGGGACAGGGGGCGTCTATGGCTACACCTTC
TRBJ2-2,TRBV6-1,TRBD1,-,CASRDRGHTGELFF,TGTGCCAGCCGGGACAGGGGGCATACCGGGGAGCTGTTTTTT
TRBJ2-5,TRBV28,TRBD2,many,CASRTGTSGPFQETQYF,TGTGCCAGCAGGACCGGGACTAGCGGGCCATTCCAAGAGACCCAGTACTTC
TRBJ2-1,TRBV20-1,TRBD2,-,CSASPTSGACSYNEQFF,TGCAGTGCTAGTCCGACTAGCGGGGCCTGCTCCTACAATGAGCAGTTCTTC
TRBJ1-5,TRBV10-3,-,many,CAINPGGNQPQHF,TGTGCCATCAACCCAGGGGGCAATCAGCCCCAGCATTTT
TRBJ1-5,TRBV5-1,TRBD1,many,CASSPFPTGGFNQPQHF,TGCGCCAGCAGCCCGTTCCCGACAGGGGGGTTCAATCAGCCCCAGCATTTT
TRBJ2-1,TRBV5-1,TRBD1,-,CASSLRDRGPNEQFF,TGCGCCAGCAGCTTGCGGGACAGGGGCCCCAATGAGCAGTTCTTC
TRBJ1-2,TRBV30,TRBD1,few,CAWSPTGLEGYTF,TGTGCCTGGAGTCCGACAGGGTTGGAAGGCTACACCTTC